This T cell receptor beta chain was found in a study of T cell responses to AZD1222 COVID-19 vaccine. In the study overall: Whether given at about 4 or about 12 weeks, second doses were pooled.

Germline V CDR1 and CDR2: MNHEY, SVGEGT. Between the trimmed V and J ends, which lost 2 bases and 4 bases, there was a span of 12 bases. The CDR3 loop spans 14 amino acids. Clones were sequenced by immunoSEQ multiplex PCR, and TCRdb holds only the in-frame ones, with some missing. This repertoire shows 100,000 to 150,000 clones, around 92% found once; its top ten account for more than 4%. The sample in question was peripheral blood, obtained on day 0 of AZD1222 vaccination. The origin of this receptor is an adult in good health. The chain recombines TRBV6-2 or TRBV6-3 with TRBJ2-7; tentatively, D is TRBD2 (6 bases). The CDR3 region has the DNA TGTGCCAGCAGTTACGCGGGACTCCCTTACGAGCAGTACTTC. The encoded protein is CASSYAGLPYEQYF.